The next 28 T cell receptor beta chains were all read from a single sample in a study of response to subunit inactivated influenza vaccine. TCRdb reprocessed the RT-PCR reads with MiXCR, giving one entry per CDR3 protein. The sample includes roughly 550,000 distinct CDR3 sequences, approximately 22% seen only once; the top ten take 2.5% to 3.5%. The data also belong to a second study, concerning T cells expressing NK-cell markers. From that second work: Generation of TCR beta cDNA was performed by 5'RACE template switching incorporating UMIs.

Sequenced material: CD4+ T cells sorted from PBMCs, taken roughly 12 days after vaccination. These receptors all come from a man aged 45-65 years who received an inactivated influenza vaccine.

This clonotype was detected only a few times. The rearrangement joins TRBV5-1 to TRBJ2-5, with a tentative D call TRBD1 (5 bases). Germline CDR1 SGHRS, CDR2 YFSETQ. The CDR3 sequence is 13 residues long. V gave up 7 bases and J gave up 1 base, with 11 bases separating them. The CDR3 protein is CASALQGQETQYF. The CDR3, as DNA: TGCGCCAGCGCCCTCCAGGGCCAAGAGACCCAGTACTTC.

The CDR3: CASSPLQTTLGYEQYF. The CDR3 coding sequence is TGCGCCAGCAGCCCCCTGCAGACGACCTTGGGCTACGAGCAGTACTTC. The rearrangement uses TRBV4-1 and TRBJ2-7; D remains ambiguous. Germline V lookup: CDR1 MGHRA, CDR2 YSYEKL. With 4 bases removed from V and 3 bases from J, the gap between germline ends came to 19 bases. There are 16 residues in the CDR3.

The CDR3 nucleotides read TGCAGTGCTAGAGACACTAGCGGGGCGGGTGAGACCCAGTACTTC. Protein product: CSARDTSGAGETQYF. This chain uses TRBV20-1 with TRBJ2-5; 10 nucleotides align to TRBD2. This CDR3 has 15 amino acids. CDR1 and CDR2 from the germline V gene are DFQATT and SNEGSKA (reference sequence). The J segment lost 5 bases and the V segment lost 0 bases, leaving 6 bases of the junction unmatched.

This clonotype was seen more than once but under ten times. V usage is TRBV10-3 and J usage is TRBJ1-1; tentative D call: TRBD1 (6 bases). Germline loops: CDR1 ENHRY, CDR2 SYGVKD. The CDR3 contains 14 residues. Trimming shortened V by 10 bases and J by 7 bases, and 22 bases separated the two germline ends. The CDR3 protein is CATLRGGAQSEAFF. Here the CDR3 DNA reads TGTGCCACCTTAAGAGGGGGGGCGCAGAGTGAAGCTTTCTTT.

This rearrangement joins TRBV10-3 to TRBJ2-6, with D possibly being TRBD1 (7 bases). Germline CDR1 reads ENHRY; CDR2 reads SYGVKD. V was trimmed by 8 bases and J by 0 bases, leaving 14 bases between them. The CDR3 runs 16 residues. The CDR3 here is CAIGPGGSSGANVLTF. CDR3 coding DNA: TGTGCCATCGGGCCAGGGGGGAGCTCTGGGGCCAACGTCCTGACTTTC.

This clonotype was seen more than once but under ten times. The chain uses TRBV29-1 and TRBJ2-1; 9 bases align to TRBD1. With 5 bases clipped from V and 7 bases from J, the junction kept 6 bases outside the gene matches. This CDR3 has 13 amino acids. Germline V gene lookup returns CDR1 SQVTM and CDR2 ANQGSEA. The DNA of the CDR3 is TGCAGCGTTACGGACAGGGGTGGGAATGAGCAGTTCTTC. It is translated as CSVTDRGGNEQFF.

The CDR3 DNA follows: TGCGCCAGCAGCTCAGACACGCCGAAGTATGGCTACACCTTC. This sequence encodes CASSSDTPKYGYTF. V and J are TRBV5-1 and TRBJ1-2; D remains unclear. Germline V CDR1 and CDR2: SGHRS, YFSETQ. Trimming stripped 3 bases from V and 5 bases from J, with 14 bases between. The CDR3 length is 14 residues.

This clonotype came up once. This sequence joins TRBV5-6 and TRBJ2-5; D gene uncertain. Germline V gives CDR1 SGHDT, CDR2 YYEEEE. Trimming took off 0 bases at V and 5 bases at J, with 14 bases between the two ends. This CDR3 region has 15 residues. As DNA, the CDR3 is TGTGCCAGCAGCTTGGGGACGCGCCCCTTCGAGACCCAGTACTTC. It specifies CASSLGTRPFETQYF.

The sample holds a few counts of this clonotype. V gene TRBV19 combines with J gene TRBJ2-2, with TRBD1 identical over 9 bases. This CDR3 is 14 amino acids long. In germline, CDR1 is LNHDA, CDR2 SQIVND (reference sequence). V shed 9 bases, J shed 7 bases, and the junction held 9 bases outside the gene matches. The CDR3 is CASIGTGRVGELFF. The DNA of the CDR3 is TGTGCCAGCATCGGGACAGGGCGGGTCGGGGAGCTGTTTTTT.

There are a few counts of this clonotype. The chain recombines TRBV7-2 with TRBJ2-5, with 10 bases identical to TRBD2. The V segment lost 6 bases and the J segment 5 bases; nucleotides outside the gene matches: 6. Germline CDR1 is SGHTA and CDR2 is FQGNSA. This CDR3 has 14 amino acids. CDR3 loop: CASRHSSGSETQYF. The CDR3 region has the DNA TGTGCCAGCAGGCACTCTAGCGGGAGTGAGACCCAGTACTTC.

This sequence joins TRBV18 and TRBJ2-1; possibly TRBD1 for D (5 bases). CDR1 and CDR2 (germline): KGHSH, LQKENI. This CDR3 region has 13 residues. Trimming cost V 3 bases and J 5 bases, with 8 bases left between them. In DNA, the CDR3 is TGTGCCAGCTCACCGGACACTGACAATGAGCAGTTCTTC. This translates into CASSPDTDNEQFF.

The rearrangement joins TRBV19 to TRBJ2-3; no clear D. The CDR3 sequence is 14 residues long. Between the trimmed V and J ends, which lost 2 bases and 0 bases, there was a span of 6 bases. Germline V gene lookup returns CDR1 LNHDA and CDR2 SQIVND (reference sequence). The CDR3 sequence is CASSILVSTDTQYF. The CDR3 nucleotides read TGTGCCAGTAGTATACTGGTTAGCACAGATACGCAGTATTTT.

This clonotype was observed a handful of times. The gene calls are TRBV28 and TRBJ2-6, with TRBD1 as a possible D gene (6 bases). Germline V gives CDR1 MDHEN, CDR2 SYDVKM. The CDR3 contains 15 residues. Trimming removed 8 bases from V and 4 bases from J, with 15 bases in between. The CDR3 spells CASLNRVSGANVLTF. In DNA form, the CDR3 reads TGTGCCAGCCTGAACAGGGTCTCCGGGGCCAACGTCCTGACTTTC.

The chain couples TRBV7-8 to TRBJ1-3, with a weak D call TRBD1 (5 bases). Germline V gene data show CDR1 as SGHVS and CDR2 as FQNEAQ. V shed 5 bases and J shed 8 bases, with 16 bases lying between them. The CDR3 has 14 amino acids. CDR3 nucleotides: TGTGCCAGCAGCCCGGGACGAAATTGGGACACCATATATTTT. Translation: CASSPGRNWDTIYF.

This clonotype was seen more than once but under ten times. In DNA form, the CDR3 reads TGCGCCAGCAGCTTAACCGCGGCCCGCGCTCACACCGGGGAGCTGTTTTTT. It is translated as CASSLTAARAHTGELFF. The rearrangement joins TRBV5-1 to TRBJ2-2; D not certain. V lost 2 bases and J 3 bases, leaving 17 bases between the germline ends. Germline CDR1 reads SGHRS; CDR2 reads YFSETQ. The CDR3 runs to 17 residues.

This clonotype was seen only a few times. The CDR3 coding sequence is TGTGCCAGCAGTCCCCGACTAGCGGGCCATGACTACAATGAGCAGTTCTTC. It is translated as CASSPRLAGHDYNEQFF. The genes are TRBV7-8 and TRBJ2-1, with 10 bases lining up with TRBD2. Germline V gene lookup returns CDR1 SGHVS and CDR2 FQNEAQ. The CDR3 is 17 amino acids. V trimming: 6 bases; J trimming: 3 bases; junction bases outside the gene matches: 11. Full variable domain (outside the CDR3, taken from reference TRBV7-8 and TRBJ2-1): GAGVSQSPRYKVAKRGQDVALRCDPISGHVSLFWYQQALGQGPEFLTYFQNEAQLDKSGLPSDRFFAERPEGSVSTLKIQRTQQEDSAVYLCASSPRLAGHDYNEQFFGPGTRLTVL.

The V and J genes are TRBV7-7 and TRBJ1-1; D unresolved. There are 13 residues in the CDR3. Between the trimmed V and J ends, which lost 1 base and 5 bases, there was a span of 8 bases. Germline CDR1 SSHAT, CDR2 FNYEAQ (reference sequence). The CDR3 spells CASSLVFGTEAFF. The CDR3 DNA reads TGTGCCAGCAGCTTAGTCTTCGGTACTGAAGCTTTCTTT.

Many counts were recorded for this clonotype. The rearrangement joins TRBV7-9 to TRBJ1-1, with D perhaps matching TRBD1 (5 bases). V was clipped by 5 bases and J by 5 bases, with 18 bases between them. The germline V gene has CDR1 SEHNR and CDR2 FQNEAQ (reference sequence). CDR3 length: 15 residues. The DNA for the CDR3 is TGTGCCAGCAGCAGGGACCAGGTTCGGGGTACTGAAGCTTTCTTT. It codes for CASSRDQVRGTEAFF.

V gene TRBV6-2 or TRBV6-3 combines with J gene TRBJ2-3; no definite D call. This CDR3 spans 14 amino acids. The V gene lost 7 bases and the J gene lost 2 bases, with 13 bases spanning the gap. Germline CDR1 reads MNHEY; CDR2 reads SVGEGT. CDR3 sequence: CASNGRRPTDTQYF. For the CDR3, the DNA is TGTGCCAGCAACGGACGTCGCCCCACAGATACGCAGTATTTT.

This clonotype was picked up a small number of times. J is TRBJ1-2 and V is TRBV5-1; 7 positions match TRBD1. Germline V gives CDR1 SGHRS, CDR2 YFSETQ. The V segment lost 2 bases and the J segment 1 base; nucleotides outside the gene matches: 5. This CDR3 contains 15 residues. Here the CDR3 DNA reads TGCGCCAGCAGCTTCGGGGACAGACTTAACTATGGCTACACCTTC. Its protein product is CASSFGDRLNYGYTF.

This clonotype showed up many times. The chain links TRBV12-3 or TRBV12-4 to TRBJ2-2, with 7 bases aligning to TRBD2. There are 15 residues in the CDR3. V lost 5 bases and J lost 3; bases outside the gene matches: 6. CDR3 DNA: TGTGCCAGCAGTCCTATAGCGGGCTACACCGGGGAGCTGTTTTTT. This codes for CASSPIAGYTGELFF.

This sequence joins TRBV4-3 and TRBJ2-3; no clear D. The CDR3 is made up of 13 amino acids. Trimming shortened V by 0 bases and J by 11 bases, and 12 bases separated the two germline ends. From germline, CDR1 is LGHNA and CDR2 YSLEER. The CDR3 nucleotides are TGCGCCAGCAGCCAAGAACGAGGTCTGATGCAGTATTTT. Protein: CASSQERGLMQYF.

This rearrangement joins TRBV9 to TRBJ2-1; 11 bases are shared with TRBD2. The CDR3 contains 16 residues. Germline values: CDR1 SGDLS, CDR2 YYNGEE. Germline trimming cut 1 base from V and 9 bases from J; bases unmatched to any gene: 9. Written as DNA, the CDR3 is TGTGCCAGCAGCGTACAGGGGACTAGCGGAAGGAGTGAGCAGTTCTTC. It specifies CASSVQGTSGRSEQFF.

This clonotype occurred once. CDR3 amino acids: CASSFSWREGSTDTQYF. The CDR3 DNA is TGTGCCAGCAGTTTCAGTTGGCGGGAGGGAAGCACAGATACGCAGTATTTT. The chain uses TRBV28 and TRBJ2-3, with 9 bases matching TRBD2. Unmatched junction bases numbered 7, after V lost 3 bases and J lost 0 bases. The CDR3 totals 17 residues. From germline, CDR1 is MDHEN and CDR2 SYDVKM.

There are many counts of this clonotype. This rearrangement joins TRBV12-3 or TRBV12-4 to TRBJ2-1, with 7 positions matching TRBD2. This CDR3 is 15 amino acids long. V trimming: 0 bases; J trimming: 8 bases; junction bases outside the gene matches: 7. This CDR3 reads CASSLAGGPWDEQFF. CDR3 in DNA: TGTGCCAGCAGTTTAGCGGGAGGGCCCTGGGATGAGCAGTTCTTC.

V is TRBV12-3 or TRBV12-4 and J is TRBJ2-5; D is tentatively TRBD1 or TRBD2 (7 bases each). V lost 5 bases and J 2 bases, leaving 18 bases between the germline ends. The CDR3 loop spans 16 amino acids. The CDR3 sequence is CASSPQGGPQQETQYF. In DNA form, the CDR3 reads TGTGCCAGCAGTCCCCAGGGGGGGCCACAACAAGAGACCCAGTACTTC.

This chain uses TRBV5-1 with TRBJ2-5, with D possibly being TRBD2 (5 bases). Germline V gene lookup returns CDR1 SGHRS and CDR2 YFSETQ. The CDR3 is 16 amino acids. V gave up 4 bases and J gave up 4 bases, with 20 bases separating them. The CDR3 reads CASSALRAQLVETQYF. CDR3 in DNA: TGCGCCAGCAGCGCCCTGAGGGCCCAACTGGTAGAGACCCAGTACTTC.

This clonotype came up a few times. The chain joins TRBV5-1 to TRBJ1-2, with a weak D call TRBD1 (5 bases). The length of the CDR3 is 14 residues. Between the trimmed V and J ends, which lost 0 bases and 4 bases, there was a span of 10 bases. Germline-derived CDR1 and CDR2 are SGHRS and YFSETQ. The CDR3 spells CASSLEGQLYGYTF. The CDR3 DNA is TGCGCCAGCAGCTTGGAAGGACAACTCTATGGCTACACCTTC.